The 22 T cell receptor beta chains in this list originate from one sample, sequenced in a study of T cells in Graves' hyperthyroidism and ophthalmopathy. The CDR3 regions of TCR beta were amplified from RNA transcripts. The HTBI set primed first-round TCR CDR3 RT-PCR. Each CDR3 protein gets one entry after TCRdb re-called the multiplex PCR reads with MiXCR. This sample has more than 300,000 distinct CDR3 sequences, with approximately 15% found just once. The sequenced sample was blood. The receptor source for this set is a woman in her thirties with Graves' hyperthyroidism.

This clonotype has only a few counts. A much larger clone is a single base away; this may be a read error. The V gene is TRBV11-2, the J gene TRBJ1-3, with 8 bases lining up with TRBD1. Germline V lookup: CDR1 SGHAT, CDR2 FQNNGV. CDR3 size: 14 residues. CDR3 coding DNA: TGTGCCAGCAGCTGGGACAGGACTGGAAACACCATACATTTT. This codes for CASSWDRTGNTIHF.

This chain joins TRBV12-3 or TRBV12-4 and TRBJ2-1; 9 bases line up with TRBD2. The CDR3 loop spans 15 amino acids. With 6 bases clipped from V and 2 bases from J, the junction kept 5 bases outside the gene matches. The CDR3 loop reads CASRLSGRTYNEQFF. Here the CDR3 DNA reads TGTGCCAGCAGGCTCAGCGGGAGGACCTACAATGAGCAGTTCTTC.

Details on this clonotype: The junction departs from the called germline gene at one end, perhaps through a read error. This chain joins TRBV28 and TRBJ1-2; tentatively, D is TRBD1 (6 bases). CDR1 is MDHEN, CDR2 SYDVKM, per germline. The CDR3 sequence is 14 residues long. The DNA of the CDR3 is TGTGCCAGCAGTCGACAGGTTACCGGGTATGGCCACACCTTC. Residues: CASSRQVTGYGHTF.

This clonotype was seen ten or more times. J is TRBJ1-1 and V is TRBV15; 7 bases are shared with TRBD1. This CDR3 region has 16 residues. V trimming: 5 bases; J trimming: 2 bases; junction bases outside the gene matches: 11. Germline V lookup: CDR1 LNHNV, CDR2 YYDKDF (reference sequence). The CDR3 coding sequence is TGTGCCACCAGCCGGGGACAGCCCCTTCCAAACACTGAAGCTTTCTTT. Translation gives CATSRGQPLPNTEAFF.

The table lists this clonotype with many counts. The V call is TRBV28, the J call TRBJ2-1, with TRBD2 matching over 11 bases. The CDR3 consists of 14 residues. V lost 8 bases, J lost 2 bases, and 2 bases stayed unmatched. Germline V gives CDR1 MDHEN, CDR2 SYDVKM. The CDR3 loop is CASVGLAAYNEQFF. The CDR3 DNA sequence: TGTGCCAGCGTGGGACTAGCGGCCTACAATGAGCAGTTCTTC.

The chain employs TRBV5-5 and TRBJ2-2, with a weak D call TRBD1 (5 bases). This CDR3 contains 20 residues. From germline, CDR1 is SGHKS and CDR2 YYEKEE (reference sequence). V was shortened by 1 base and J by 9 bases, with 31 bases between the two germline ends. CDR3 residues: CASSLLLLGLLNLQGRELFF. The CDR3 region has the DNA TGTGCCAGCAGCTTGCTCCTTTTAGGATTGCTCAACCTTCAGGGCCGGGAGCTGTTTTTT.

The rearrangement joins TRBV6-9 to TRBJ1-5; TRBD1 matches 7 bases. The CDR3 is 15 residues long. Germline loops: CDR1 MNHGY, CDR2 SVAAGI. The V and J ends lost 3 bases and 1 base, in that order; junction bases with no gene match: 3. CDR3: CASSYKTGSNQPQHF. In DNA, the CDR3 is TGTGCCAGCAGTTACAAGACAGGGAGCAATCAGCCCCAGCATTTT.

This clonotype was picked up many times. This chain connects TRBV12-3 or TRBV12-4 to TRBJ1-2, with unresolved D. The CDR3 consists of 12 residues. V shed 6 bases and J shed 4 bases, with 9 bases lying between them. CDR3 DNA sequence: TGTGCCAGCAGCCAATATTCCTATGGCTACACCTTC. This gives the protein CASSQYSYGYTF.

This clonotype was recorded many times. The V gene is TRBV12-3 or TRBV12-4, the J gene TRBJ1-1; D not certain. This CDR3 has 10 residues. V lost 4 bases to trimming and J lost 5 bases, with 2 bases between them. The CDR3 nucleotides are TGTGCCAGCAGTTCTACTGAAGCTTTCTTT. It codes for CASSSTEAFF.

V usage is TRBV19 and J usage is TRBJ1-1; D is uncertain. The ends were cut back, 10 bases at V and 7 bases at J, with 13 bases in the middle. This CDR3 region has 11 residues. The germline gives CDR1 LNHDA, CDR2 SQIVND (reference sequence). CDR3 coding DNA: TGTGCCACCCAGAGGAGCAATGAAGCTTTCTTT. This encodes CATQRSNEAFF.

In this sample, this clonotype turned up many times. This rearrangement joins TRBV28 to TRBJ2-7; D is unresolved. Germline V gives CDR1 MDHEN, CDR2 SYDVKM. CDR3 size: 16 residues. Between the trimmed V and J ends, which lost 6 bases and 2 bases, there was a span of 20 bases. The CDR3 region is CASSQPPLGPTYEQYF. The CDR3 DNA is TGTGCCAGCAGCCAACCCCCCCTTGGACCCACCTACGAGCAGTACTTC.

Many counts were recorded for this clonotype. The chain uses TRBV28 and TRBJ1-1; 7 bases agree with TRBD1. Trimming took 3 bases from V and 4 from J; bases not matched to a gene: 8. Germline V gene sequence: CDR1 MDHEN, CDR2 SYDVKM. CDR3 length: 15 residues. Here the CDR3 reads CASSLSGGVATEAFF. DNA of the CDR3: TGTGCCAGCAGTTTGTCAGGGGGGGTGGCCACTGAAGCTTTCTTT.

A word on this clonotype: The final CDR3 position lacks the conserved phenylalanine or tryptophan, pointing to a likely read error. The chain carries TRBV2 and TRBJ1-1; D is possibly TRBD1 (5 bases). V lost 3 bases and J 4 bases, leaving 12 bases between the germline ends. Germline V CDR1 and CDR2: SNHLY, FYNNEI. The CDR3 consists of 14 residues. In nucleotides, the CDR3 is TGTGCCAGCAGTGAGGGTGGGGCTCGCACTGAAGCTTTCCTT. Translated, it gives CASSEGGARTEAFL.

V is TRBV11-2 and J is TRBJ1-3, with a tentative D call TRBD1 (6 bases). Germline CDR1 reads SGHAT; CDR2 reads FQNNGV. The V gene lost 5 bases and the J gene lost 0 bases, with 11 bases spanning the gap. This CDR3 has 15 residues. CDR3 nucleotide sequence: TGTGCCAGCAGCCAAGGGGGACTCTCTGGAAACACCATATATTTT. Protein sequence: CASSQGGLSGNTIYF.

This clonotype has ten or more counts. The V and J genes are TRBV12-3 or TRBV12-4 and TRBJ2-1; 8 positions agree with TRBD1. The ends lost 5 bases at V and 7 bases at J; junction bases unmatched: 16. This CDR3 region has 17 residues. CDR3 in amino acids: CASSPLTGGLVGNEQFF. The CDR3 nucleotides are TGTGCCAGCAGTCCGCTCACAGGGGGATTAGTAGGGAATGAGCAGTTCTTC.

This clonotype appeared a few times. This chain connects TRBV19 to TRBJ1-5; D unclear. The CDR3 has 13 residues. Germline assignment: CDR1 LNHDA and CDR2 SQIVND (reference sequence). Trimming took off 3 bases at V and 7 bases at J, with 10 bases between the two ends. CDR3 sequence reads: CASSIEKGQPQHF. CDR3 nucleotides: TGTGCCAGTAGTATCGAGAAAGGGCAGCCCCAGCATTTT.

This clonotype was seen repeatedly, ten times or more. The chain joins TRBV11-2 to TRBJ2-3; 7 bases are a match to TRBD2. After removal of 3 bases from V and 1 base from J, the junction contained 7 bases not matched to a gene. CDR1 and CDR2 from the germline V gene are SGHAT and FQNNGV. This CDR3 is built from 16 residues. The CDR3 DNA sequence: TGTGCCAGCAGCTTCACTCGACTAGCAGGCACAGATACGCAGTATTTT. Its protein is CASSFTRLAGTDTQYF.

This clonotype showed up many times. J is TRBJ1-1 and V is TRBV29-1; D is perhaps TRBD1 (5 bases). The V gene's germline CDR1 is SQVTM and CDR2 ANQGSEA. The length of the CDR3 is 14 residues. Between the trimmed V and J ends, which lost 0 bases and 1 base, there was a span of 9 bases. CDR3 bases: TGCAGCGTTGAAGAGGGGACGGGGAACACTGAAGCTTTCTTT. Its protein is CSVEEGTGNTEAFF.

This clonotype has at least ten counts. The rearrangement joins TRBV6-1 to TRBJ1-5; D perhaps matches TRBD1 (6 bases). CDR1 and CDR2 (germline): MNHNS, SASEGT. Between the trimmed V and J ends, which lost 6 bases and 0 bases, there was a span of 15 bases. This CDR3 comprises 16 residues. The CDR3 DNA reads as TGTGCCAGCAGAGGCGGACAGATTAATAGCAATCAGCCCCAGCATTTT. Protein sequence: CASRGGQINSNQPQHF.

This clonotype has at least ten counts. The rearrangement uses TRBV28 and TRBJ1-3; D may be TRBD1 (6 bases). Germline V gene lookup returns CDR1 MDHEN and CDR2 SYDVKM. There are 12 residues in the CDR3. V lost 8 bases, J lost 5 bases, and 10 bases lay in between. CDR3 nucleotides: TGTGCCAGCTGGACAGTGCGAAACACCATATATTTT. Translated: CASWTVRNTIYF.

This clonotype was observed at least ten times. The chain carries TRBV28 and TRBJ1-5, with a tentative D call TRBD1 (6 bases). V lost 7 bases and J lost 2, with 18 bases in between. The CDR3 runs to 16 residues. Germline CDR1 reads MDHEN; CDR2 reads SYDVKM. Here the CDR3 DNA reads TGTGCCAGCACGTCACAGGGCGTCGTAGGCAATCAGCCCCAGCATTTT. It specifies CASTSQGVVGNQPQHF.

The sample holds a few counts of this clonotype. The gene calls are TRBV6-5 and TRBJ2-1, with D possibly being TRBD2 (6 bases). Germline V gene sequence: CDR1 MNHEY, CDR2 SVGAGI. This CDR3 has 16 amino acids. Trimming left V 1 base short and J 9 bases short, with 19 bases between. The CDR3 DNA follows: TGTGCCAGCAGTTACTTAGATAGCGGAGGGCGTCTTGAGCAGTTCTTC. This gives the protein CASSYLDSGGRLEQFF.